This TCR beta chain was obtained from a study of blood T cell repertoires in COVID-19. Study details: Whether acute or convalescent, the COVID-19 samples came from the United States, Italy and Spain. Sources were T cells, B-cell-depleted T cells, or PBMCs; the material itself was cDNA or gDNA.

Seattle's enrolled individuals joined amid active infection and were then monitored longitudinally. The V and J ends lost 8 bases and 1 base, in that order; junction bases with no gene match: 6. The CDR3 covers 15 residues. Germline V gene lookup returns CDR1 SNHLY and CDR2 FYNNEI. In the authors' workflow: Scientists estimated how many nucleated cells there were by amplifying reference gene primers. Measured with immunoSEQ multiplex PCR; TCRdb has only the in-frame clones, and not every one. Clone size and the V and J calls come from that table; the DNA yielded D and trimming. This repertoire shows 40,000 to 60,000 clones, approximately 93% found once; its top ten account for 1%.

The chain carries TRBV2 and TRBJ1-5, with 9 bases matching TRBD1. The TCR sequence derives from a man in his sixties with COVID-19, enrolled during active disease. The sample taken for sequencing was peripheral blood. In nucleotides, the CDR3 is TGTGCCAGCGAAGGGACAGGGCTCAGCAATCAGCCCCAGCATTTT. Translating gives CASEGTGLSNQPQHF. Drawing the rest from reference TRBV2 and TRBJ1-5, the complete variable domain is EPEVTQTPSHQVTQMGQEVILRCVPISNHLYFYWYRQILGQKVEFLVSFYNNEISEKSEIFDDQFSVERPDGSNFTLKIRSTKLEDSAMYFCASEGTGLSNQPQHFGDGTRLSIL.